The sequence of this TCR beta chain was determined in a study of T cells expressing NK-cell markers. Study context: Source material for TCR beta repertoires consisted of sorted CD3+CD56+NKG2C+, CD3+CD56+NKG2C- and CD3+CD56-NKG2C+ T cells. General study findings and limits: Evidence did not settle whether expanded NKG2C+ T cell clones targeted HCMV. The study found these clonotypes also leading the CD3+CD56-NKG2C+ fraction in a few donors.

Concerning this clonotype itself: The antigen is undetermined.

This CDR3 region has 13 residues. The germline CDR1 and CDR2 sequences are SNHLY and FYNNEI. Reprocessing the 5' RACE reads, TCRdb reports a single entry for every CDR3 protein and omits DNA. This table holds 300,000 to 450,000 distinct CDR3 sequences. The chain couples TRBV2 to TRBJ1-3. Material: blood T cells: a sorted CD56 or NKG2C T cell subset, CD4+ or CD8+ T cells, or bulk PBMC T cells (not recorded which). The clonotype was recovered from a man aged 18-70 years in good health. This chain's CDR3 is CASSARGGNTIYF.